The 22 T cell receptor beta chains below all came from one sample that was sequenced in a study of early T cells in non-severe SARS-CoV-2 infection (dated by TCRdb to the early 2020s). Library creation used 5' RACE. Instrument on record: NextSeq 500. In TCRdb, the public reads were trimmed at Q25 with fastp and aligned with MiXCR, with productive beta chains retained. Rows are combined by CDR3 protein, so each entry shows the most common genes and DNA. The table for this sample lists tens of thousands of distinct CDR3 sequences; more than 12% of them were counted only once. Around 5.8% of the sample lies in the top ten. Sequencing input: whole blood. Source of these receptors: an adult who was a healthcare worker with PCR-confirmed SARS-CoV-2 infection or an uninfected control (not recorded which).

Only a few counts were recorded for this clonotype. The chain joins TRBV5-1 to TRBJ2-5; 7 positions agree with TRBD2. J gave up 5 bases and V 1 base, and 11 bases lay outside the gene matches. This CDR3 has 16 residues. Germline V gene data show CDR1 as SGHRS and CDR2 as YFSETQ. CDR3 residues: CASSLNLNGAGETQYF. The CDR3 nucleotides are TGCGCCAGCAGCTTGAACTTGAACGGAGCGGGGGAGACCCAGTACTTC.

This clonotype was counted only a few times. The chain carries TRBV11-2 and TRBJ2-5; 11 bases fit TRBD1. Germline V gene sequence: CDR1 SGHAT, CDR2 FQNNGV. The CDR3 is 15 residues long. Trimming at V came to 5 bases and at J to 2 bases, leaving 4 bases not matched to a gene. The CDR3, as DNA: TGTGCCAGCAGCATGGACAGGGGGCGGCAAGAGACCCAGTACTTC. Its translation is CASSMDRGRQETQYF. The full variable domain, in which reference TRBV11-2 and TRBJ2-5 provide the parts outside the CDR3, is EAGVAQSPRYKIIEKRQSVAFWCNPISGHATLYWYQQILGQGPKLLIQFQNNGVVDDSQLPKDRFSAERLKGVDSTLKIQPAKLEDSAVYLCASSMDRGRQETQYFGPGTRLLVL.

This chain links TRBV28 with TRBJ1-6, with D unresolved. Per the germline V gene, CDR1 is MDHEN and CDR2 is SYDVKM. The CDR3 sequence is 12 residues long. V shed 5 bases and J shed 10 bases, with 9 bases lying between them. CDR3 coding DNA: TGTGCCAGCAGTCGACGAAGCTCACCCCTCCACTTT. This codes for CASSRRSSPLHF.

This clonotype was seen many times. DNA of the CDR3: TGTGCCAGCAGCAAAGGGTTCGCCACTGAAGCTTTCTTT. It yields the protein CASSKGFATEAFF. V gene TRBV21-1 combines with J gene TRBJ1-1. TRBV21-1 is a pseudogene segment. This CDR3 has 13 amino acids.

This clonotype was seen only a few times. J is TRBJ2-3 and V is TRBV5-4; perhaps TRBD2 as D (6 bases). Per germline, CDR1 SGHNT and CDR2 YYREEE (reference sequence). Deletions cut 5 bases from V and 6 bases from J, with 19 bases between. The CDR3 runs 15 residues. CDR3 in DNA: TGTGCCAGCAGTCCCCCCAGACGGGAGCTGGATACGCAGTATTTT. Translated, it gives CASSPPRRELDTQYF.

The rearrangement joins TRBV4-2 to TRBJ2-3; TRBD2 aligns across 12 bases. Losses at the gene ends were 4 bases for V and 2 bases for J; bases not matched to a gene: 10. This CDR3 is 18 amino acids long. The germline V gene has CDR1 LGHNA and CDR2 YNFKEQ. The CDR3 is CASSPQETSGSFTDTQYF. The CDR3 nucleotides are TGTGCCAGCAGCCCCCAGGAGACTAGCGGGAGTTTCACAGATACGCAGTATTTT.

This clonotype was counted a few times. DNA of the CDR3: TGCAGTGCTAGAATAGCGGGAGGCACTAACACCGGGGAGCTGTTTTTT. This encodes CSARIAGGTNTGELFF. This sequence joins TRBV20-1 and TRBJ2-2; 10 nucleotides align to TRBD2. The CDR3 runs 16 residues. With V trimmed by 2 bases and J by 2 bases, 5 bases remained unmatched. Germline V gene data show CDR1 as DFQATT and CDR2 as SNEGSKA (reference sequence).

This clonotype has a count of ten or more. In DNA form, the CDR3 reads TGCAGTGCTAGATTCGGTTTCACCTACAATGAGCAGTTCTTC. Translating gives CSARFGFTYNEQFF. This chain joins TRBV20-1 and TRBJ2-1; D is undetermined. The V gene lost 2 bases and the J gene lost 2 bases, with 10 bases spanning the gap. This CDR3 comprises 14 residues. Germline assignment: CDR1 DFQATT and CDR2 SNEGSKA (reference sequence).

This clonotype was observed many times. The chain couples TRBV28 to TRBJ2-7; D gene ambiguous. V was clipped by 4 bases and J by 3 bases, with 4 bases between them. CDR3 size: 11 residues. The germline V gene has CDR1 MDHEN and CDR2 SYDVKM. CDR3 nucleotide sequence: TGTGCCAGCAGTTCCGGCTACGAGCAGTACTTC. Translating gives CASSSGYEQYF.

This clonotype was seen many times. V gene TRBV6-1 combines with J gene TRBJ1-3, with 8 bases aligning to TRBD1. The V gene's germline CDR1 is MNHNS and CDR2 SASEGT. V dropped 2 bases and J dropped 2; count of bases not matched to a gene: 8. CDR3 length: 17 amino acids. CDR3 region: CASSESSRGRAGNTIYF. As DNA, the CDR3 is TGTGCCAGCAGTGAAAGTTCCAGGGGGCGTGCTGGAAACACCATATATTTT.

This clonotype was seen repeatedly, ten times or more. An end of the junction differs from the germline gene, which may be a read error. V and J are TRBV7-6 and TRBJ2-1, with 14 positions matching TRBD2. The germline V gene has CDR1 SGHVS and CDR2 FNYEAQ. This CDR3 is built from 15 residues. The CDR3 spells CASSSPGLAGGLVIF. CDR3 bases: TGTGCCAGCAGCTCCCCTGGACTAGCGGGAGGCCTGGTTATATTC.

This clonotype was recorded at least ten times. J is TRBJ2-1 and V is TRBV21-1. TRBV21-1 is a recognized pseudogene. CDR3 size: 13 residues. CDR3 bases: TGTGCCAGCCAACTCCGCTCCTACAATGAGCAGTTCTTC. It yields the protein CASQLRSYNEQFF.

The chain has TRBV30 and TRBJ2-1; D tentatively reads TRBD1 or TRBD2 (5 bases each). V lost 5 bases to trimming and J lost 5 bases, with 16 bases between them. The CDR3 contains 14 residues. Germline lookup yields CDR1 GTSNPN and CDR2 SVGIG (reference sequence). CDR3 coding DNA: TGTGCCTGGGGGGACCCACCTAGCAACAATGAGCAGTTCTTC. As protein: CAWGDPPSNNEQFF.

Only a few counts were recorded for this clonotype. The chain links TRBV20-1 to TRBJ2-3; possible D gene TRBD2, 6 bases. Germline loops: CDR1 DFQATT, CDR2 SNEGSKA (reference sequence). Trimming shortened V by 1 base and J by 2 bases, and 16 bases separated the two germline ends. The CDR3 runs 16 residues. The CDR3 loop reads CSARGGDLQITDTQYF. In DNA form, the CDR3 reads TGCAGTGCTAGAGGAGGGGACTTACAAATCACAGATACGCAGTATTTT.

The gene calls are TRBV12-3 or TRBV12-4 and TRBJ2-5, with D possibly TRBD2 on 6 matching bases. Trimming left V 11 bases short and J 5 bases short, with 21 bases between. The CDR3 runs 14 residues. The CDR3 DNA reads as TGTGCCTCGAGGCCCGGGGGTGGGAAGGAGACCCAGTACTTC. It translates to CASRPGGGKETQYF.

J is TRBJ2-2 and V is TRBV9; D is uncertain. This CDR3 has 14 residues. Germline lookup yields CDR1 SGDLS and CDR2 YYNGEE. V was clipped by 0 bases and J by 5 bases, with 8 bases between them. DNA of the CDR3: TGTGCCAGCAGCGTAGTCCCGTGGACCGGGGAGCTGTTTTTT. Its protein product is CASSVVPWTGELFF.

This chain's CDR3 is CASIRGGGVMNTEAFF. The CDR3 DNA is TGTGCCAGCATCCGTGGGGGAGGGGTCATGAACACTGAAGCTTTCTTT. V is TRBV28 and J is TRBJ1-1, with D possibly TRBD1 on 5 matching bases. This CDR3 region has 16 residues. Trimming removed 7 bases from V and 0 bases from J, with 18 bases in between. CDR1 MDHEN and CDR2 SYDVKM come from the germline V gene.

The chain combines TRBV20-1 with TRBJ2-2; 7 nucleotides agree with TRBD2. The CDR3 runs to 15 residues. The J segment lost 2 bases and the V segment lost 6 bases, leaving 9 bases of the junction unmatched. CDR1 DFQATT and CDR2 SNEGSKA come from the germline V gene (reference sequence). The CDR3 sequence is CSAKGLTFNTGELFF. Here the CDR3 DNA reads TGCAGTGCCAAGGGACTAACGTTCAACACCGGGGAGCTGTTTTTT.

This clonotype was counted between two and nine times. The CDR3 is CASSQELGYEQYF. CDR3 sequence (DNA): TGTGCCAGCAGCCAAGAATTGGGCTACGAGCAGTACTTC. The chain is built from TRBV3-1 and TRBJ2-7, with no clear D. The CDR3 is made up of 13 amino acids. The germline CDR1 and CDR2 sequences are LGHDT and YNNKEL (reference sequence). Trimming left V 0 bases short and J 3 bases short, with 6 bases between.

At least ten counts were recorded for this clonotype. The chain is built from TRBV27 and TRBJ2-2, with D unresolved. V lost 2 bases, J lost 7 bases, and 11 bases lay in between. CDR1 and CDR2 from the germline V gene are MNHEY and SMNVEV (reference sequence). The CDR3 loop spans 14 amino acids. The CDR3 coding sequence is TGTGCCAGCAGTTTAGCGGCGAGTTTCGGGGAGCTGTTTTTT. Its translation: CASSLAASFGELFF.

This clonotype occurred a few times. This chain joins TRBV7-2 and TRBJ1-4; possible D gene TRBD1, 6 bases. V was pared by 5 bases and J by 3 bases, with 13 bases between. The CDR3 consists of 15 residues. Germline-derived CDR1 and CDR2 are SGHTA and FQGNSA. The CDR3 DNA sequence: TGTGCCAGCAGCACCAGAGGGGGGGCTAATGAAAAACTGTTTTTT. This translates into CASSTRGGANEKLFF.

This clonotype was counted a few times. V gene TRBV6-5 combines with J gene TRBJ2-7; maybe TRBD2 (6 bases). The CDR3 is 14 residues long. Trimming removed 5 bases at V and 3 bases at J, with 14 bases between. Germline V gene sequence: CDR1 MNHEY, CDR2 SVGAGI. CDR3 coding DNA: TGTGCCAGCAGTCCAAACCGGGACTTCTACGAGCAGTACTTC. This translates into CASSPNRDFYEQYF.